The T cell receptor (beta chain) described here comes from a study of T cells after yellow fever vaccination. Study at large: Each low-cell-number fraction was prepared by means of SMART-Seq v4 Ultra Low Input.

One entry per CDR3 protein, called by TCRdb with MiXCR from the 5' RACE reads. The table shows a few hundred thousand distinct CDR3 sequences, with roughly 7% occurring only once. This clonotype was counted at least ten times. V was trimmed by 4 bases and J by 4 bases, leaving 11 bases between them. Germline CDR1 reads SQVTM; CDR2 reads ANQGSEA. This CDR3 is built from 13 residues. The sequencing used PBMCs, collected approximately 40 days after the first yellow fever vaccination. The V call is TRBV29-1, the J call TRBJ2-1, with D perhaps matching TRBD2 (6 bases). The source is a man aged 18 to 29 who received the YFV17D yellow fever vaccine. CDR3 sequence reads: CSVALGLYNEQFF. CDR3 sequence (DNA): TGCAGCGTTGCCCTGGGACTTTACAATGAGCAGTTCTTC.